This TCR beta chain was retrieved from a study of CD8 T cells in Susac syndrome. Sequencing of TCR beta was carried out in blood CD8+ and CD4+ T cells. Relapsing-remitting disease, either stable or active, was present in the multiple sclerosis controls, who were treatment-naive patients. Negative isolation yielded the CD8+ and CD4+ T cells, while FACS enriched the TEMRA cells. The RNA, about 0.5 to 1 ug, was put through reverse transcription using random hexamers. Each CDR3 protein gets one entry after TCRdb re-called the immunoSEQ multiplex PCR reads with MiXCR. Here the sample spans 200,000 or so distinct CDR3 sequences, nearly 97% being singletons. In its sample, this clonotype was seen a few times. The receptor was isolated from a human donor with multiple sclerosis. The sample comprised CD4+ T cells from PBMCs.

The CDR3 region is CASSLVGLNTEAFF. CDR3 coding DNA: TGTGCCAGCAGCTTGGTTGGGCTCAACACTGAAGCTTTCTTT. This sequence joins TRBV5-5 and TRBJ1-1; D remains unclear. The V end lost 0 bases, the J end lost 2 bases, and 8 bases lay between the germline ends. The germline gives CDR1 SGHKS, CDR2 YYEKEE (reference sequence). The CDR3 covers 14 residues.